These 30 T cell receptor beta chains were sequenced from one sample in a study of cytomegalovirus exposure and HLA in healthy donors. A multiplex PCR was run with 60 Vbeta primers and 13 Jbeta primers. Sequencing was performed with immunoSEQ multiplex PCR; in TCRdb, only in-frame clones are kept and a portion is missing. Seen here are roughly 200,000 clones, 78% observed once, and the top ten hold approximately 2.9%. The sequencing input was PBMCs. These receptors were collected from a female donor in good health and CMV-seronegative.

The DNA of the CDR3 is TGTGCCAGCAGCCAAGGGGGACAGGAGTTAGGTTCACCCCTCCACTTT. Translation gives CASSQGGQELGSPLHF. The rearrangement joins TRBV4-2 to TRBJ1-6; TRBD1 aligns across 8 bases. The trim removed 1 base at V and 9 bases at J, leaving 8 bases unmatched. There are 16 residues in the CDR3. The germline V gene has CDR1 LGHNA and CDR2 YNFKEQ.

The chain uses TRBV30 and TRBJ2-1; 8 nucleotides align to TRBD2. V gave up 5 bases and J gave up 2 bases; unmatched junction bases: 8. CDR1 and CDR2 from the germline V gene are GTSNPN and SVGIG (reference sequence). This CDR3 is 15 amino acids long. The DNA of the CDR3 is TGTGCCTGGGCGGGAGGCCAGGTCCCCTACAATGAGCAGTTCTTC. Protein: CAWAGGQVPYNEQFF.

The rearrangement joins TRBV9 to TRBJ2-3; D not resolved. V gave up 0 bases and J gave up 6 bases, with 8 bases separating them. The CDR3 contains 13 residues. Germline CDR1 reads SGDLS; CDR2 reads YYNGEE. This CDR3 is CASSVALRDTQYF. The CDR3 DNA follows: TGTGCCAGCAGCGTAGCCCTCCGGGATACGCAGTATTTT.

The chain couples TRBV9 to TRBJ2-7; D gene uncertain. The germline V gene encodes CDR1 SGDLS and CDR2 YYNGEE. With 0 bases removed from V and 3 bases from J, the gap between germline ends came to 10 bases. This CDR3 contains 14 residues. The CDR3 spells CASSVGNTNYEQYF. The CDR3 DNA reads as TGTGCCAGCAGCGTAGGAAACACGAACTACGAGCAGTACTTC.

The chain employs TRBV9 and TRBJ1-2; 10 positions agree with TRBD1. The length of the CDR3 is 15 residues. V lost 4 bases to trimming and J lost 2 bases; unmatched junction nucleotides: 5. Germline-derived CDR1 and CDR2 are SGDLS and YYNGEE. CDR3 bases: TGTGCCAGCAGCTCGACAGGGGGCGCGAACTATGGCTACACCTTC. Residues: CASSSTGGANYGYTF. The entire variable domain, with the rest obtained from reference TRBV9 and TRBJ1-2, is as follows: DSGVTQTPKHLITATGQRVTLRCSPRSGDLSVYWYQQSLDQGLQFLIQYYNGEERAKGNILERFSAQQFPDLHSELNLSSLELGDSALYFCASSSTGGANYGYTFGSGTRLTVV.

The chain is built from TRBV4-2 and TRBJ2-7; tentative D call: TRBD2 (6 bases). The germline gives CDR1 LGHNA, CDR2 YNFKEQ. Trimming took 2 bases from V and 4 from J, leaving 21 bases between them. The CDR3 is 17 residues long. The CDR3 DNA follows: TGTGCCAGCAGCCAATCCCCGACTAGGTCGGACCTTTACGAGCAGTACTTC. This gives the protein CASSQSPTRSDLYEQYF.

The J gene is TRBJ1-2, the V gene TRBV10-3, with 7 positions matching TRBD1. The CDR3 loop spans 17 amino acids. The J segment lost 5 bases and the V segment lost 3 bases, leaving 15 bases of the junction unmatched. Germline V gives CDR1 ENHRY, CDR2 SYGVKD. CDR3 residues: CAISDTDRVKESYGYTF. The CDR3 coding sequence is TGTGCCATCAGTGACACCGACAGGGTAAAGGAATCTTATGGCTACACCTTC.

In nucleotides, the CDR3 is TGCGCCAGCAGCCAAGAAATTACTAGCGGCTACTACGAGCAGTACTTC. This sequence encodes CASSQEITSGYYEQYF. The chain is built from TRBV4-3 and TRBJ2-7, with 8 bases identical to TRBD2. CDR1 and CDR2 from the germline V gene are LGHNA and YSLEER. Trimming cost V 0 bases and J 3 bases; bases outside gene matches: 7. The CDR3 consists of 16 residues.

The chain is built from TRBV7-3 and TRBJ1-1; TRBD1 matches 8 bases. There are 12 residues in the CDR3. Trimming removed 5 bases from V and 7 bases from J; junction bases left unmatched: 3. Germline V CDR1 and CDR2: SGHTA, FQGTGA. This chain's CDR3 is CASSPGGSEAFF. The CDR3 DNA sequence: TGTGCCAGCAGCCCAGGGGGCAGTGAAGCTTTCTTT. Full variable domain (missing parts from reference TRBV7-3 and TRBJ1-1): GAGVSQTPSNKVTEKGKYVELRCDPISGHTALYWYRQSLGQGPEFLIYFQGTGAADDSGLPNDRFFAVRPEGSVSTLKIQRTERGDSAVYLCASSPGGSEAFFGQGTRLTVV.

This clone has only a few counts. At one of its ends the junction is not consistent with the germline gene, which may arise from a read error. The chain combines TRBV7-7 with TRBJ2-7, with 7 positions matching TRBD2. Germline V lookup: CDR1 SSHAT, CDR2 FNYEAQ (reference sequence). The CDR3 loop spans 14 amino acids. In DNA form, the CDR3 reads TGTGCTAGCAGCTCGGACATCGGGGGGTACGAGCAGTACTTC. Translation: CASSSDIGGYEQYF.

V usage is TRBV2 and J usage is TRBJ2-3; 9 positions agree with TRBD1. This CDR3 spans 15 amino acids. Germline CDR1 is SNHLY and CDR2 is FYNNEI. V was clipped by 4 bases and J by 2 bases; unmatched bases: 4. CDR3 sequence reads: CASSVGQGLTDTQYF. The CDR3 bases are TGTGCCAGCAGTGTAGGACAGGGGCTCACAGATACGCAGTATTTT. The full variable domain, its missing parts supplied by reference TRBV2 and TRBJ2-3, is EPEVTQTPSHQVTQMGQEVILRCVPISNHLYFYWYRQILGQKVEFLVSFYNNEISEKSEIFDDQFSVERPDGSNFTLKIRSTKLEDSAMYFCASSVGQGLTDTQYFGPGTRLTVL.

The CDR3 region has the DNA TGTGCCAGCAGCTCCGACCGGGACAGGGATTACGAGCAGTACTTC. Translation: CASSSDRDRDYEQYF. The chain couples TRBV7-9 to TRBJ2-7; 9 nucleotides line up with TRBD1. V was pared by 4 bases and J by 4 bases, with 8 bases of the junction left unmatched. The CDR3 covers 15 residues. The germline gives CDR1 SEHNR, CDR2 FQNEAQ (reference sequence). The whole variable domain, remainder taken from reference TRBV7-9 and TRBJ2-7, is DTGVSQNPRHKITKRGQNVTFRCDPISEHNRLYWYRQTLGQGPEFLTYFQNEAQLEKSRLLSDRFSAERPKGSFSTLEIQRTEQGDSAMYLCASSSDRDRDYEQYFGPGTRLTVT.

The CDR3 DNA reads TGCAGCGGACGGGGGACCCACACAGATACGCAGTATTTT. As protein: CSGRGTHTDTQYF. The chain uses TRBV29-1 and TRBJ2-3; D may be TRBD2 (6 bases). This CDR3 is built from 13 residues. Trimming took off 7 bases at V and 2 bases at J, with 13 bases between the two ends. The V gene's germline CDR1 is SQVTM and CDR2 ANQGSEA.

The chain is built from TRBV5-6 and TRBJ2-7; D unclear. V lost 0 bases to trimming and J lost 2 bases, with 9 bases between them. The CDR3 is 14 amino acids. Germline CDR1 SGHDT, CDR2 YYEEEE. As DNA, the CDR3 is TGTGCCAGCAGCTTGGGAGTTCGGGCCTACGAGCAGTACTTC. This gives the protein CASSLGVRAYEQYF.

V gene TRBV29-1 combines with J gene TRBJ2-7; 11 bases line up with TRBD2. J was trimmed by 0 bases and V by 6 bases; bases with no gene match: 4. Germline-derived CDR1 and CDR2 are SQVTM and ANQGSEA. There are 14 residues in the CDR3. The CDR3 DNA is TGCAGCGTCTCCGGGACTAGCGGCTCCTACGAGCAGTACTTC. Residues: CSVSGTSGSYEQYF.

The chain employs TRBV19 and TRBJ2-7; D is possibly TRBD1 (6 bases). V shed 8 bases and J shed 3 bases, with 14 bases lying between them. Germline CDR1 LNHDA, CDR2 SQIVND (reference sequence). The CDR3 length is 13 residues. The CDR3 DNA reads as TGTGCCAGTGGGGCAGGGGCGGACTACGAGCAGTACTTC. It yields the protein CASGAGADYEQYF.

This sequence joins TRBV11-3 and TRBJ2-2, with 11 nucleotides matching TRBD2. J gave up 7 bases and V 5 bases, and 9 bases lay outside the gene matches. Germline loops: CDR1 SGHNT, CDR2 YENEEA. The length of the CDR3 is 16 residues. CDR3: CASSLDSGRAGGELFF. DNA of the CDR3: TGTGCCAGCAGCCTGGATAGCGGGAGGGCCGGCGGGGAGCTGTTTTTT.

The gene calls are TRBV7-2 and TRBJ2-4; the D gene is possibly TRBD2 (6 bases). V was trimmed by 5 bases and J by 1 base, leaving 15 bases between them. This CDR3 comprises 16 residues. Germline V gene data show CDR1 as SGHTA and CDR2 as FQGNSA. As DNA, the CDR3 is TGTGCCAGCAGCCCAGTGCGGGGCCTGGCCAAAAACATTCAGTACTTC. As protein: CASSPVRGLAKNIQYF.

The chain is built from TRBV19 and TRBJ1-5; D might be TRBD1 (6 bases). This CDR3 is built from 15 residues. Germline V gene data show CDR1 as LNHDA and CDR2 as SQIVND (reference sequence). The V end lost 1 base, the J end lost 4 bases, and 11 bases lay between the germline ends. In DNA form, the CDR3 reads TGTGCCAGTAGTATAGGGGTCACAGGGAATCAGCCCCAGCATTTT. This codes for CASSIGVTGNQPQHF.

The chain carries TRBV5-1 and TRBJ2-7, with 8 nucleotides matching TRBD2. Germline assignment: CDR1 SGHRS and CDR2 YFSETQ. J lost 3 bases, V lost 4 bases, and 12 bases had no gene match. CDR3 size: 16 residues. The DNA for the CDR3 is TGCGCCAGCAGCCCAGACCCCCAGCGGGGGCTCTACGAGCAGTACTTC. It codes for CASSPDPQRGLYEQYF.

The CDR3 spells CASSQEKGGGFNNEQFF. CDR3 DNA: TGCGCCAGCAGCCAAGAGAAAGGGGGGGGCTTCAACAATGAGCAGTTCTTC. The V gene is TRBV4-1, the J gene TRBJ2-1, with a weak D call TRBD2 (7 bases). V was cut by 0 bases and J by 5 bases, with 17 bases left in between. The germline V gene has CDR1 MGHRA and CDR2 YSYEKL. The CDR3 runs 17 residues.

The chain's CDR3 is CASSARQGQGGYTF. CDR3 nucleotide sequence: TGTGCCAGCAGTGCCCGCCAGGGCCAGGGGGGCTACACCTTC. This chain links TRBV6-5 with TRBJ1-2; D may be TRBD1 (6 bases). There are 14 residues in the CDR3. Germline lookup yields CDR1 MNHEY and CDR2 SVGAGI. Trimming pared 5 bases from V and 8 bases from J, leaving 18 bases between.

The chain combines TRBV5-6 with TRBJ2-1, with a possible D match to TRBD2 (5 bases). Germline V gene sequence: CDR1 SGHDT, CDR2 YYEEEE. The CDR3 sequence is 16 residues long. Trimming took 2 bases from V and 7 from J, leaving 19 bases between them. CDR3 loop: CASSFLLPRDYNEQFF. For the CDR3, the DNA is TGTGCCAGCAGCTTTTTGCTTCCCCGGGATTATAATGAGCAGTTCTTC. Full variable domain (missing parts from reference TRBV5-6 and TRBJ2-1): DAGVTQSPTHLIKTRGQQVTLRCSPKSGHDTVSWYQQALGQGPQFIFQYYEEEERQRGNFPDRFSGHQFPNYSSELNVNALLLGDSALYLCASSFLLPRDYNEQFFGPGTRLTVL.

V usage is TRBV18 and J usage is TRBJ2-5; unclear D gene. Trimming took off 6 bases at V and 5 bases at J, with 7 bases between the two ends. The CDR3 consists of 11 residues. Germline CDR1 is KGHSH and CDR2 is LQKENI. In DNA form, the CDR3 reads TGTGCCAGCTCCGAGGCGGAGACCCAGTACTTC. This translates into CASSEAETQYF.

The chain couples TRBV7-2 to TRBJ2-7, with 7 bases aligning to TRBD1. Trimming at V came to 4 bases and at J to 2 bases, leaving 5 bases not matched to a gene. CDR3 length: 14 amino acids. Germline V gene lookup returns CDR1 SGHTA and CDR2 FQGNSA. CDR3 sequence: CASSSLGGPYEQYF. The CDR3 coding sequence is TGTGCCAGCAGCTCGTTAGGGGGCCCCTACGAGCAGTACTTC.

The genes are TRBV4-3 and TRBJ1-5; D is unclear. Germline V gives CDR1 LGHNA, CDR2 YSLEER. Between the trimmed V and J ends, which lost 0 bases and 2 bases, there was a span of 17 bases. This CDR3 comprises 18 residues. The CDR3 loop reads CASSQDLPSGLGNQPQHF. CDR3 nucleotide sequence: TGCGCCAGCAGCCAAGATCTCCCCTCGGGGTTGGGCAATCAGCCCCAGCATTTT.

The chain has TRBV27 and TRBJ1-2; 7 bases align to TRBD1. Germline V lookup: CDR1 MNHEY, CDR2 SMNVEV (reference sequence). V was clipped by 4 bases and J by 4 bases; unmatched bases: 9. The CDR3 totals 15 residues. The CDR3, as DNA: TGTGCCAGCAGTTCTCGGGACAGCCTATCCTATGGCTACACCTTC. Translated, it gives CASSSRDSLSYGYTF.

Note on this clone: Other DNA sequences in the sample encode the same CDR3. V usage is TRBV7-8 and J usage is TRBJ1-6; TRBD1 is a possible D gene (6 bases). This CDR3 comprises 14 residues. Germline-derived CDR1 and CDR2 are SGHVS and FQNEAQ. With 2 bases removed from V and 4 bases from J, the gap between germline ends came to 6 bases. The CDR3 nucleotides read TGTGCCAGCAGCTTAACAGGGTATAATTCACCCCTCCACTTT. Its translation: CASSLTGYNSPLHF.

V and J are TRBV7-2 and TRBJ2-1, with D perhaps TRBD2 (6 bases). The CDR3 sequence is 15 residues long. V was trimmed by 1 base and J by 0 bases, leaving 7 bases between them. The germline gives CDR1 SGHTA, CDR2 FQGNSA. CDR3 region: CASSLDGSSYNEQFF. In DNA form, the CDR3 reads TGTGCCAGCAGCTTAGACGGGAGCTCCTACAATGAGCAGTTCTTC.

The chain is built from TRBV7-9 and TRBJ1-3; D perhaps matches TRBD1 (5 bases). The CDR3 covers 15 residues. The V gene lost 6 bases and the J gene lost 0 bases, with 12 bases spanning the gap. Germline values: CDR1 SEHNR, CDR2 FQNEAQ (reference sequence). The CDR3 loop is CASRAGRLSGNTIYF. CDR3 sequence (DNA): TGTGCCAGCAGGGCGGGACGGCTCTCTGGAAACACCATATATTTT.